Presented here are 17 T cell receptor beta chains from one specimen sequenced in a study of blood T cells in healthy people across ages. The authors ran a second PCR of roughly 7 to 11 cycles using a sample-barcoded 5' primer and a J-beta primer mix. TCRdb re-analysed the 5' RACE reads in MiXCR, keeping a single row per CDR3 protein. The sample consists of 650,000 to 1,000,000 distinct CDR3 sequences, 35% to 50% of them appearing once. Sequencing was performed on blood. These receptors originate from an elderly man in good health.

Regarding this clonotype: An end of the junction does not agree with germline; a read error may underlie this. J is TRBJ2-3 and V is TRBV5-1, with D perhaps being TRBD1 or TRBD2 (5 bases each). The CDR3 is 15 amino acids. The germline gives CDR1 SGHRS, CDR2 YFSETQ. The CDR3 loop is CASGLGDPSTDTQYF. The CDR3 coding sequence is TGCGCCAGCGGCTTGGGGGACCCTAGCACAGATACGCAGTATTTT.

This clonotype is a singleton in its sample. This clone may be a read error of a much larger clone one base away. The genes are TRBV20-1 and TRBJ2-1; no clear D. Trimming took off 6 bases at V and 4 bases at J, with 16 bases between the two ends. Germline V CDR1 and CDR2: DFQATT, SNEGSKA (reference sequence). This CDR3 spans 14 amino acids. This chain's CDR3 is CSASVDERYNEQFF. Here the CDR3 DNA reads TGCAGTGCCAGCGTTGACGAGAGGTACAATGAGCAGTTCTTC.

The V and J genes are TRBV29-1 and TRBJ2-7; 11 nucleotides agree with TRBD1. The V and J ends lost 3 bases and 3 bases, in that order; junction bases with no gene match: 4. There are 14 residues in the CDR3. Germline V lookup: CDR1 SQVTM, CDR2 ANQGSEA. The CDR3 sequence is CSVDGQGANYEQYF. In DNA, the CDR3 is TGCAGCGTTGACGGACAGGGGGCGAACTACGAGCAGTACTTC.

This rearrangement joins TRBV13 to TRBJ1-1, with 9 nucleotides matching TRBD1. V trimming: 6 bases; J trimming: 5 bases; junction bases outside the gene matches: 10. CDR1 is PRHDT, CDR2 FYEKMQ, per germline (reference sequence). The CDR3 runs 15 residues. CDR3 nucleotide sequence: TGTGCCAGCAGTCCATTGGGACAGGGATGGACTGAAGCTTTCTTT. This encodes CASSPLGQGWTEAFF.

About this clonotype: At one end, the junction sequence differs from germline, possibly due to a read error. The chain links TRBV4-3 to TRBJ1-5, with TRBD1 matching 8 bases. CDR1 is LGHNA, CDR2 YSLEER, per germline. There are 14 residues in the CDR3. DNA of the CDR3: TGCGCCAGCAGCCAAGGGACAGGGTTTCAGTCCCAGCATTTT. Protein sequence: CASSQGTGFQSQHF.

V and J are TRBV6-2 or TRBV6-3 and TRBJ1-1; perhaps TRBD1 as D (5 bases). This CDR3 is built from 12 residues. The germline CDR1 and CDR2 sequences are MNHEY and SVGEGT. The germline V and J ends were trimmed by 4 bases and 7 bases, with 10 bases remaining between them. In DNA form, the CDR3 reads TGTGCCAGCAGTTCCCCAGGGAGTGAAGCTTTCTTT. Its translation is CASSSPGSEAFF.

This clonotype occurred a few times. This chain joins TRBV7-3 and TRBJ1-1; D ambiguous. The CDR3 consists of 13 residues. V gave up 5 bases and J gave up 8 bases, with 15 bases separating them. Germline CDR1 and CDR2: SGHTA and FQGTGA. As DNA, the CDR3 is TGTGCCAGCAGCGTAAACTTGCGGACCGAAGCTTTCTTT. This gives the protein CASSVNLRTEAFF.

In its sample, this clonotype was seen a few times. This rearrangement joins TRBV29-1 to TRBJ2-1; 7 bases fit TRBD1. Trimming took 2 bases from V and 4 from J; bases not matched to a gene: 5. This CDR3 has 14 residues. Germline assignment: CDR1 SQVTM and CDR2 ANQGSEA. CDR3 bases: TGCAGCGTTGAACCGATGACAGGGTACAATGAGCAGTTCTTC. It encodes CSVEPMTGYNEQFF.

This clonotype was seen at least ten times. The chain couples TRBV7-2 to TRBJ2-5; 15 nucleotides align to TRBD2. Germline values: CDR1 SGHTA, CDR2 FQGNSA. The CDR3 consists of 18 residues. Losses at the gene ends were 6 bases for V and 5 bases for J; bases not matched to a gene: 13. CDR3 loop: CASSLTGLAGGGQETQYF. The CDR3 nucleotides are TGTGCCAGCAGTCTCACGGGACTAGCGGGAGGAGGTCAGGAGACCCAGTACTTC. The full variable domain, with the rest looked up from reference TRBV7-2 and TRBJ2-5, is GAGVSQSPSNKVTEKGKDVELRCDPISGHTALYWYRQSLGQGLEFLIYFQGNSAPDKSGLPSDRFSAERTGGSVSTLTIQRTQQEDSAVYLCASSLTGLAGGGQETQYFGPGTRLLVL.

In its sample, this clonotype was seen many times. The chain has TRBV20-1 and TRBJ2-7, with D maybe TRBD2 (5 bases). The CDR3 totals 14 residues. Germline assignment: CDR1 DFQATT and CDR2 SNEGSKA (reference sequence). Trimming removed 3 bases at V and 0 bases at J, with 12 bases between. The CDR3: CSASGPRGSYEQYF. CDR3 coding DNA: TGCAGTGCTAGTGGACCTCGGGGCTCCTACGAGCAGTACTTC.

On this clonotype itself: A read error may account for a junction end that differs from germline. V usage is TRBV18 and J usage is TRBJ1-5; D not resolved. The CDR3 covers 15 residues. The germline V gene encodes CDR1 KGHSH and CDR2 LQKENI. CDR3 DNA sequence: TGTGCCAGCTCACCACCTGGCACAGAGGATCAGCCCCGGCATTTT. Amino acids: CASSPPGTEDQPRHF.

V is TRBV27 and J is TRBJ2-2, with D unclear. CDR1 MNHEY and CDR2 SMNVEV come from the germline V gene (reference sequence). V lost 5 bases, J lost 7 bases, and 11 bases lay in between. The CDR3 consists of 13 residues. The chain's CDR3 is CASSRVPVGELFF. The DNA for the CDR3 is TGTGCCAGCAGTCGAGTGCCTGTCGGGGAGCTGTTTTTT.

As to this clonotype: The junction differs from germline at one of its ends, possibly a read error. This chain connects TRBV15 to TRBJ2-3, with 10 bases aligning to TRBD2. The CDR3 loop spans 14 amino acids. Germline CDR1 and CDR2: LNHNV and YYDKDF (reference sequence). The CDR3 region is CVTSLTSGTDTQYF. CDR3 sequence (DNA): TGTGTCACCAGTTTGACTAGCGGGACAGATACGCAGTATTTT.

This clonotype occurred a few times. V is TRBV3-1 and J is TRBJ2-5; D is unclear. The end of the DNA is better explained by TRBJ2-7, so the J call may be wrong. This CDR3 contains 14 residues. Germline CDR1 reads LGHDT; CDR2 reads YNNKEL (reference sequence). The CDR3 DNA is TGTGCCAGCAGCCAAGGTGGCAGCTTCTACGAGCAGTACTTC. Its protein is CASSQGGSFYEQYF.

This clonotype showed up just a few times. The chain joins TRBV7-9 to TRBJ2-7; 8 bases align to TRBD2. V was pared by 4 bases and J by 4 bases, with 12 bases of the junction left unmatched. The CDR3 contains 16 residues. Germline CDR1 and CDR2: SEHNR and FQNEAQ (reference sequence). Here the CDR3 reads CASSSPLQRESYEQYF. The CDR3 bases are TGTGCCAGCAGCTCCCCCCTCCAGCGGGAGAGTTACGAGCAGTACTTC.

The chain is built from TRBV28 and TRBJ2-1; D call uncertain. Germline CDR1 MDHEN, CDR2 SYDVKM. Trimming shortened V by 1 base and J by 13 bases, and 23 bases separated the two germline ends. CDR3 length: 16 amino acids. The DNA for the CDR3 is TGTGCCAGCAGTTTATCCGGCTATCTAGGGAAGGGTAACCAGTTCTTC. This encodes CASSLSGYLGKGNQFF. The full variable domain, its missing parts supplied by reference TRBV28 and TRBJ2-1, is DVKVTQSSRYLVKRTGEKVFLECVQDMDHENMFWYRQDPGLGLRLIYFSYDVKMKEKGDIPEGYSVSREKKERFSLILESASTNQTSMYLCASSLSGYLGKGNQFFGPGTRLTVL.

This clonotype was seen only a few times. The V gene is TRBV5-1, the J gene TRBJ2-5; 9 nucleotides agree with TRBD2. This CDR3 is built from 16 residues. In germline, CDR1 is SGHRS, CDR2 YFSETQ. J lost 2 bases, V lost 0 bases, and 5 bases had no gene match. CDR3 loop: CASSLESSGKQETQYF. The CDR3 nucleotides are TGCGCCAGCAGCTTGGAATCTAGCGGGAAACAAGAGACCCAGTACTTC.